The 22 T cell receptor beta chains in this list originate from one sample, sequenced in a study of tumour-infiltrating T cells in Burkitt lymphoma. TCRdb's copy holds only in-frame clones and misses some; the assay was immunoSEQ multiplex PCR. There are 7,700 or so clones in the sample; roughly 73% occur only once, and around 42% lies in the top ten. Material: tumor tissue. These receptors all stem from a human donor with diffuse large B-cell lymphoma.

The J gene is TRBJ2-1, the V gene TRBV6-5; 8 nucleotides align to TRBD2. The V gene end was trimmed by 7 bases and the J gene end by 10 bases; junction bases not matched to a gene: 12. This CDR3 is built from 14 residues. Germline CDR1 is MNHEY and CDR2 is SVGAGI. CDR3 amino acids: CASTPGLVSGEQFF. The CDR3, as DNA: TGTGCCAGCACTCCGGGACTAGTTTCAGGGGAGCAGTTCTTC.

This clone was recorded a few times. V usage is TRBV19 and J usage is TRBJ1-1; D unresolved. The CDR3 has 15 residues. Trimming cost V 7 bases and J 7 bases, with 22 bases left between them. Germline loops: CDR1 LNHDA, CDR2 SQIVND (reference sequence). CDR3 nucleotides: TGTGCCAGTACACAGTCGTGGGGTGGGTCCGATGAAGCTTTCTTT. This codes for CASTQSWGGSDEAFF.

This rearrangement joins TRBV4-2 to TRBJ2-1; possibly TRBD1 for D (6 bases). CDR3 length: 16 residues. Germline lookup yields CDR1 LGHNA and CDR2 YNFKEQ. The V end was cut by 1 base, the J end by 3 bases, with 13 bases between. The CDR3 is CASSQAGATYYNEQFF. CDR3 bases: TGTGCCAGCAGCCAAGCAGGGGCAACATACTACAATGAGCAGTTCTTC.

This clone appeared a few times. The rearrangement joins TRBV7-2 to TRBJ2-7; D ambiguous. V was trimmed by 5 bases and J by 1 base, leaving 15 bases between them. Germline V gene data show CDR1 as SGHTA and CDR2 as FQGNSA. This CDR3 is 15 amino acids long. CDR3 nucleotide sequence: TGTGCCAGCAGCCGGACGGGCAGTCTGTCCTACGAGCAGTACTTC. It translates to CASSRTGSLSYEQYF.

The gene calls are TRBV29-1 and TRBJ1-1, with D perhaps matching TRBD1 (5 bases). Germline V gene data show CDR1 as SQVTM and CDR2 as ANQGSEA. The CDR3 is 13 residues long. Trimming removed 3 bases at V and 3 bases at J, with 11 bases between. Here the CDR3 DNA reads TGCAGCGTTGATGGGGGGATGGACACTGAAGCTTTCTTT. Its translation is CSVDGGMDTEAFF.

The V and J genes are TRBV19 and TRBJ2-7, with D perhaps TRBD2 (6 bases). The CDR3 runs 14 residues. CDR1 is LNHDA and CDR2 is SQIVND in the germline V gene (reference sequence). Trimming cost V 10 bases and J 5 bases, with 21 bases left between them. The CDR3 sequence: CANTRTGEDDEQYF. CDR3 nucleotide sequence: TGTGCCAATACTCGGACGGGGGAGGATGACGAGCAGTACTTC.

The chain is built from TRBV7-2 and TRBJ2-6; D is perhaps TRBD1 (5 bases). The CDR3 sequence is 16 residues long. Trimming shortened V by 5 bases and J by 3 bases, and 14 bases separated the two germline ends. CDR1 and CDR2 (germline): SGHTA, FQGNSA. This CDR3 reads CASSVFRAGGANVLTF. The DNA of the CDR3 is TGTGCCAGCAGCGTATTCAGGGCAGGTGGGGCCAACGTCCTGACTTTC. Full variable domain (missing parts from reference TRBV7-2 and TRBJ2-6): GAGVSQSPSNKVTEKGKDVELRCDPISGHTALYWYRQSLGQGLEFLIYFQGNSAPDKSGLPSDRFSAERTGGSVSTLTIQRTQQEDSAVYLCASSVFRAGGANVLTFGAGSRLTVL.

The V call is TRBV7-2, the J call TRBJ1-4; 7 bases agree with TRBD1. This CDR3 is 14 amino acids long. V was pared by 6 bases and J by 8 bases, with 9 bases of the junction left unmatched. The germline V gene has CDR1 SGHTA and CDR2 FQGNSA. The CDR3 DNA reads TGTGCCAGCAGTTGGACAGGAGGTTTGGAAAAACTGTTTTTT. Residues: CASSWTGGLEKLFF. Filled out from reference TRBV7-2 and TRBJ1-4, the complete variable domain reads GAGVSQSPSNKVTEKGKDVELRCDPISGHTALYWYRQSLGQGLEFLIYFQGNSAPDKSGLPSDRFSAERTGGSVSTLTIQRTQQEDSAVYLCASSWTGGLEKLFFGSGTQLSVL.

The chain couples TRBV6-6 to TRBJ1-1; no clear D. The V gene lost 5 bases and the J gene lost 0 bases, with 7 bases spanning the gap. The V gene's germline CDR1 is MNHNY and CDR2 SVGAGI (reference sequence). This CDR3 has 13 amino acids. The CDR3 DNA sequence: TGTGCCAGCAGTCCTTATCTGAACACTGAAGCTTTCTTT. It codes for CASSPYLNTEAFF.

The chain uses TRBV11-2 and TRBJ1-2; the D is unclear. This CDR3 has 14 residues. V lost 2 bases, J lost 2 bases, and 9 bases lay in between. The germline gives CDR1 SGHAT, CDR2 FQNNGV. CDR3 sequence: CASSLQLGNYGYTF. The DNA for the CDR3 is TGTGCCAGCAGCTTACAGCTCGGAAACTATGGCTACACCTTC. Looking up the rest from reference TRBV11-2 and TRBJ1-2 gives the full variable domain: EAGVAQSPRYKIIEKRQSVAFWCNPISGHATLYWYQQILGQGPKLLIQFQNNGVVDDSQLPKDRFSAERLKGVDSTLKIQPAKLEDSAVYLCASSLQLGNYGYTFGSGTRLTVV.

This chain joins TRBV7-2 and TRBJ1-5; D is uncertain. The CDR3 contains 12 residues. The V gene lost 4 bases and the J gene lost 7 bases, with 8 bases spanning the gap. Germline loops: CDR1 SGHTA, CDR2 FQGNSA. The DNA for the CDR3 is TGTGCCAGCAGCTCCCGAGGGCAGCCCCAGCATTTT. Residues: CASSSRGQPQHF.

V usage is TRBV9 and J usage is TRBJ1-1; no definite D call. Germline values: CDR1 SGDLS, CDR2 YYNGEE. There are 14 residues in the CDR3. V dropped 0 bases and J dropped 0 bases, with 6 bases sitting between them. For the CDR3, the DNA is TGTGCCAGCAGCGTAGGACGGGTGAACACTGAAGCTTTCTTT. Encoded protein: CASSVGRVNTEAFF.

The chain has TRBV2 and TRBJ1-6, with a possible D match to TRBD1 (5 bases). Trimming pared 8 bases from V and 9 bases from J, leaving 14 bases between. CDR3 length: 13 residues. Germline V lookup: CDR1 SNHLY, CDR2 FYNNEI. Written as DNA, the CDR3 is TGTGCCAGCTGGGTGGGGGGGGGTTCACCCCTCCACTTT. This codes for CASWVGGGSPLHF.

This chain connects TRBV19 to TRBJ1-4, with a weak D call TRBD1 (5 bases). Trimming stripped 7 bases from V and 3 bases from J, with 15 bases between. The CDR3 covers 15 residues. CDR1 and CDR2 from the germline V gene are LNHDA and SQIVND (reference sequence). CDR3 DNA: TGTGCCAGTAAGGATAATCCGGGGCCTAATGAAAAACTGTTTTTT. It specifies CASKDNPGPNEKLFF.

This chain connects TRBV5-1 to TRBJ2-1, with D perhaps being TRBD1 or TRBD2 (5 bases each). Deletions cut 2 bases from V and 6 bases from J, with 15 bases between. The CDR3 consists of 15 residues. Germline-derived CDR1 and CDR2 are SGHRS and YFSETQ. The CDR3 DNA reads TGCGCCAGCAGCTTAGTATTGTCTGGGGGCAATGAGCAGTTCTTC. It specifies CASSLVLSGGNEQFF.

This clone was found a few times. V and J are TRBV27 and TRBJ1-6; perhaps TRBD1 as D (6 bases). Trimming took off 5 bases at V and 5 bases at J, with 16 bases between the two ends. The CDR3 sequence is 16 residues long. Germline V lookup: CDR1 MNHEY, CDR2 SMNVEV (reference sequence). CDR3 DNA: TGTGCCAGCAGTAAACAGGGTTGGGTGGATAATTCACCCCTCCACTTT. It yields the protein CASSKQGWVDNSPLHF.

This clone was detected only once. This rearrangement joins TRBV9 to TRBJ1-2, with unresolved D. Germline V CDR1 and CDR2: SGDLS, YYNGEE. CDR3 length: 14 amino acids. V was cut by 3 bases and J by 3 bases, with 12 bases left in between. The DNA of the CDR3 is TGTGCCAGCAGCGGAGGGTCTTGGGACTATGGCTACACCTTC. Translated, it gives CASSGGSWDYGYTF.

This clone was detected only a few times. The CDR3 DNA sequence: TGTGCCAGCAGCTCCCGCCTCGGTAACTATGGCTACACCTTC. Protein product: CASSSRLGNYGYTF. The rearrangement joins TRBV11-2 to TRBJ1-2; D gene unclear. The germline gives CDR1 SGHAT, CDR2 FQNNGV. The V and J ends lost 4 bases and 1 base respectively, with 10 bases between them. This CDR3 contains 14 residues.

The J gene is TRBJ2-2, the V gene TRBV7-8; D might be TRBD1 (5 bases). Per the germline V gene, CDR1 is SGHVS and CDR2 is FQNEAQ. V was trimmed by 5 bases and J by 1 base, leaving 14 bases between them. This CDR3 is 16 amino acids long. This chain's CDR3 is CASSPRQGRNTGELFF. CDR3 nucleotides: TGTGCCAGCAGCCCCCGGCAGGGAAGGAACACCGGGGAGCTGTTTTTT.

The chain joins TRBV9 to TRBJ1-2; D is perhaps TRBD1 (6 bases). The CDR3 is 18 residues long. The V gene's germline CDR1 is SGDLS and CDR2 YYNGEE. The V end lost 4 bases, the J end lost 3 bases, and 25 bases lay between the germline ends. The CDR3 DNA sequence: TGTGCCAGCAGCTCCCTCGCGGGGGGGCTCCTCGGGGACTATGGCTACACCTTC. This encodes CASSSLAGGLLGDYGYTF.

The chain is built from TRBV2 and TRBJ2-1; unclear D gene. CDR3 length: 15 residues. Trimming cost V 4 bases and J 7 bases, with 17 bases left between them. Per the germline V gene, CDR1 is SNHLY and CDR2 is FYNNEI. The CDR3 protein is CASSASLLSPNEQFF. CDR3 nucleotide sequence: TGTGCCAGCAGTGCCTCCCTTCTTTCCCCAAATGAGCAGTTCTTC.

CDR3 DNA: TGTGCCAGCAGCCAGGCGGGGACAGGGTACTCGGAGACCCAGTACTTC. Residues: CASSQAGTGYSETQYF. V gene TRBV14 combines with J gene TRBJ2-5; 9 positions match TRBD1. Per germline, CDR1 SGHDN and CDR2 FVKESK. Trimming took 3 bases from V and 5 from J; bases not matched to a gene: 10. The CDR3 loop spans 16 amino acids.